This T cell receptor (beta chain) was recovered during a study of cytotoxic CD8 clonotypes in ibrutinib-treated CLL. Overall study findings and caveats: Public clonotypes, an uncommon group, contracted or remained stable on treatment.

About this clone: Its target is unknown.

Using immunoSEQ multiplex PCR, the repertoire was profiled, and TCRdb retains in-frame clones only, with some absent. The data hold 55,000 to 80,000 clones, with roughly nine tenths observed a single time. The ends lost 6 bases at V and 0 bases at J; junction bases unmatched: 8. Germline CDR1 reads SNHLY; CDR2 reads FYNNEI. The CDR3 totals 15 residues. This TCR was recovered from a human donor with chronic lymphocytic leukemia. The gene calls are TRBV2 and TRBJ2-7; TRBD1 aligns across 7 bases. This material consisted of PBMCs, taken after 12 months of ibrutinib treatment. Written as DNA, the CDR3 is TGTGCCAGCAGCGCCGGGACAGTGAACTCCTACGAGCAGTACTTC. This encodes CASSAGTVNSYEQYF.